This T cell receptor beta chain was sequenced for a study of CD8+ T cells in alopecia areata (dated by TCRdb to between 2017 and 2018). At the level of the whole study: Treated patients were enrolled in an open-label pilot trial of oral tofacitinib at 5 to 10 mg twice daily for moderate-to-severe alopecia areata. Tofacitinib was administered for 6 to 18 months, and 6 months of follow-up off drug were then conducted to assess delayed response and recurrence. High-throughput TCRbeta sequencing was used to examine T cell clonal expansion in alopecia areata in both the C3H/HeJ mouse model and human patients. Human TCRbeta sequencing covered scalp tissue and sorted CD4+ and CD8+ peripheral blood T cells from patchy and totalis/universalis alopecia areata patients and healthy controls. Biopsies were taken from tofacitinib-treated patients at baseline and again at 4 and 24 weeks into treatment, and several of those patients also had a later scalp biopsy. Clonality in the scalp was compared among normal scalp (n=4), patchy alopecia areata scalp (n=8), and alopecia totalis/universalis scalp (n=8). The RNA source kit depended on sample type: the PAXgene miRNA kit for fixed scalp, the miRNeasy kit for PBMCs, and the RNeasy kit for mouse skin. TCRbeta CDR3 regions were amplified by immunoSEQ multiplex PCR using 35 Vbeta forward and 13 Jbeta reverse primers.

Measured from the cysteine to the phenylalanine, the CDR3 is 15 residues long. The only DNA kept is the CDR3, 45 bases in frame from the first base. For CDR1 and CDR2, the germline V gene lists MNHNS and SASEGT. V is cut back by 0 bases and J by 4 bases, with 5 bases in the junction unmatched. Comments on this clone: It has no known antigen specificity. No base quality information exists; no much larger clone differs at one position.

Libraries came from the immunoSEQ multiplex PCR assay. RNA was extracted from all samples and reverse transcribed into cDNA as template for TCR sequencing. SuperScript III was used for first-strand cDNA synthesis, primed with a 2:1 mix of oligo-dT and random hexamers. A synthetic immune receptor repertoire was used to assess amplification bias, and residual bias was removed computationally. On the authors' methods: Raw reads were preprocessed to remove errors, and CDR3 was defined according to IMGT conventions as the region from the conserved cysteine to phenylalanine. Clonality was computed by normalizing Shannon entropy by log2 of the number of productive unique TCRs and subtracting the result from 1. CD4 or CD8 identity of scalp clones was inferred by cross-referencing scalp TCRbeta sequences with sorted blood CD4 and CD8 repertoires. The immuneACCESS repertoire file appears here via TCRdb, limited to in-frame rearrangements. These files lack a portion of the clones; in checked studies, under half of the deficit traces to unresolved V genes, and the cause of the others is not known. V, J and clone size were drawn from that table, and D and trimming were deduced from the DNA. The sample table lists over 200,000 clones, 57% of them with a count of one. In total, the top ten clones hold 0.45% of the sample.

The label giving this sample's time point can be read as: baseline before oral tofacitinib. Lesional scalp punch biopsies and peripheral blood were collected from alopecia areata patients. PBMCs were isolated by density centrifugation and stained for CD3, CD4 and CD8, and CD4+ and CD8+ T cells were sorted on a FACSAria. Overall results and qualifications from the work: Unlike mouse skin, where gammadelta T cells dominate, normal human skin contains resident alphabeta T cells that get sequenced too, which complicates analysis of the scalp TCR repertoire. Shared TCR sequences between patients were less evident than in mice, which may be partly attributable to HLA diversity in the patient population. Lesional scalp, especially in alopecia totalis/universalis, showed higher clonality and more expanded CD8+ clones than normal scalp, suggesting antigenic drive.

This receptor was taken from a human donor with alopecia areata. Recombination linked TRBV6-1 to TRBJ1-1; the central 7 bases match TRBD1. Sequenced here: CD4+ T cells sorted from blood, sampled at week 0. The DNA reads as follows: TGTGCCAGCAGTGAAGCTTCGACAGGGAGCACTGAAGCTTTCTTT. Its protein reads: CASSEASTGSTEAFF.